The 15 T cell receptor beta chains in this list originate from one sample, sequenced in a study of T cells in Graves' hyperthyroidism and ophthalmopathy. RNA transcripts provided the source from which TCR beta CDR3 regions were amplified. The TCR CDR3 first-round RT-PCR relied on the HTBI primer set. Using its own MiXCR run on the multiplex PCR reads, TCRdb lists one record per CDR3 protein. The table includes 350,000 or so distinct CDR3 sequences, 21% detected once. Sequencing was carried out using blood. The source of these receptors is a woman aged 45-65 years with Graves' hyperthyroidism.

This chain uses TRBV2 with TRBJ1-2; no firm D call. V gave up 10 bases and J gave up 7 bases, with 13 bases separating them. Germline assignment: CDR1 SNHLY and CDR2 FYNNEI. The CDR3 runs 11 residues. CDR3 DNA sequence: TGTGCCATCTTAATAGGGAGTGGCTACACCTTC. Translated: CAILIGSGYTF.

This clonotype was found a few times. The chain has TRBV10-2 and TRBJ2-7; 10 bases agree with TRBD1. The CDR3 is 16 residues long. The germline V gene has CDR1 WSHSY and CDR2 SAAADI. Trimming at V came to 7 bases and at J to 2 bases, leaving 11 bases not matched to a gene. CDR3 nucleotide sequence: TGCGCCAGCATGATCCAGCGCGGGACAGGGGCCTACGAGCAGTACTTC. This translates into CASMIQRGTGAYEQYF.

Ten or more counts support this clonotype. The rearrangement uses TRBV24-1 and TRBJ2-4; D is unresolved. The V end was cut by 6 bases, the J end by 4 bases, with 3 bases between. The CDR3 covers 11 residues. Germline CDR1 is KGHDR and CDR2 is SFDVKD. The CDR3 DNA is TGTGCCACCAGTCAGAAAAACATTCAGTACTTC. It is translated as CATSQKNIQYF.

At least ten counts were recorded for this clonotype. The V gene is TRBV6-2 or TRBV6-3, the J gene TRBJ1-2; weak D call: TRBD1 (6 bases). This CDR3 spans 14 amino acids. CDR1 and CDR2 (germline): MNHEY, SVGEGT. V lost 0 bases and J lost 7, with 12 bases in between. The CDR3 protein is CASSYSSYRAGYTF. The CDR3 coding sequence is TGTGCCAGCAGTTACTCTTCCTACAGGGCTGGCTACACCTTC.

This clonotype came up many times. CDR3 DNA: TGCGCCAGCAGCTTCTCTTACGATGAGCAGTTCTTC. It specifies CASSFSYDEQFF. This rearrangement joins TRBV5-1 to TRBJ2-1; no firm D call. Trimming removed 2 bases at V and 8 bases at J, with 8 bases between. The CDR3 is made up of 12 amino acids. Germline CDR1 reads SGHRS; CDR2 reads YFSETQ.

This chain connects TRBV20-1 to TRBJ1-4, with 7 bases fitting TRBD1. The trim removed 4 bases at V and 2 bases at J, leaving 7 bases unmatched. CDR3 length equals 15 residues. Germline values: CDR1 DFQATT, CDR2 SNEGSKA (reference sequence). Written as DNA, the CDR3 is TGCAGTGCTATCAATTTACAGGGGACTAATGAAAAACTGTTTTTT. Residues: CSAINLQGTNEKLFF.

V and J are TRBV5-1 and TRBJ2-7; 8 bases align to TRBD2. The V and J ends lost 1 base and 7 bases, in that order; junction bases with no gene match: 7. This CDR3 has 14 amino acids. The germline V gene has CDR1 SGHRS and CDR2 YFSETQ. CDR3 in amino acids: CASSLSGGVREQYF. DNA for the CDR3: TGCGCCAGCAGCTTGAGCGGGGGCGTCCGGGAGCAGTACTTC.

The table lists this clonotype with many counts. This chain joins TRBV2 and TRBJ1-5, with TRBD1 as a possible D gene (6 bases). The CDR3 sequence is 14 residues long. The V gene lost 8 bases and the J gene lost 4 bases, with 15 bases spanning the gap. CDR1 is SNHLY, CDR2 FYNNEI, per germline. The CDR3 here is CASRGQTFNQPQHF. CDR3 coding DNA: TGTGCCAGCCGAGGACAGACCTTTAATCAGCCCCAGCATTTT.

This clonotype was recorded at least ten times. This chain connects TRBV2 to TRBJ2-4; tentatively, D is TRBD1 (5 bases). V gave up 6 bases and J gave up 0 bases, with 12 bases separating them. This CDR3 is 15 amino acids long. Germline CDR1 is SNHLY and CDR2 is FYNNEI. The DNA of the CDR3 is TGTGCCAGCAGCGCGCAGGGTTTAGCCAAAAACATTCAGTACTTC. It codes for CASSAQGLAKNIQYF.

V is TRBV6-1 and J is TRBJ2-7, with unresolved D. V was cut by 3 bases and J by 0 bases, with 12 bases left in between. Germline V gene lookup returns CDR1 MNHNS and CDR2 SASEGT. The CDR3 length is 15 residues. The CDR3 sequence: CASSENFVGSYEQYF. The CDR3 DNA is TGTGCCAGCAGTGAGAATTTCGTGGGCTCCTACGAGCAGTACTTC.

This clonotype was counted a few times. The V call is TRBV28, the J call TRBJ2-5, with 8 bases fitting TRBD1. Germline CDR1 and CDR2: MDHEN and SYDVKM. J gave up 4 bases and V 8 bases, and 6 bases lay outside the gene matches. The CDR3 contains 13 residues. The CDR3 is CASGRGPGETQYF. DNA of the CDR3: TGTGCCAGCGGCAGGGGGCCAGGAGAGACCCAGTACTTC.

CDR3 protein: CASSYRGTGGELFF. DNA of the CDR3: TGTGCCAGCAGTTACAGAGGGACGGGCGGGGAGCTGTTTTTT. The V and J genes are TRBV6-2 or TRBV6-3 and TRBJ2-2, with D tentatively TRBD1 or TRBD2 (5 bases each). Per germline, CDR1 MNHEY and CDR2 SVGEGT. Trimming left V 2 bases short and J 7 bases short, with 11 bases between. The CDR3 spans 14 residues.

This clonotype has at least ten counts. The V call is TRBV3-1, the J call TRBJ1-5, with no clear D. CDR1 LGHDT and CDR2 YNNKEL come from the germline V gene (reference sequence). The CDR3 is 15 residues long. Trimming shortened V by 0 bases and J by 3 bases, and 9 bases separated the two germline ends. The CDR3 region is CASSQDSIPNQPQHF. CDR3 in DNA: TGTGCCAGCAGCCAAGATTCGATTCCCAATCAGCCCCAGCATTTT.

The CDR3 DNA follows: TGTGCCAGCAGCCATGGGCACAGATCCTCTGGGGCCAACGTCCTGACTTTC. Its protein is CASSHGHRSSGANVLTF. The chain recombines TRBV3-1 with TRBJ2-6; no reliable D call. Trimming left V 3 bases short and J 0 bases short, with 12 bases between. Germline CDR1 and CDR2: LGHDT and YNNKEL (reference sequence). CDR3 length equals 17 residues.

This clonotype was seen only once. The chain uses TRBV6-2 or TRBV6-3 and TRBJ1-1; 9 nucleotides agree with TRBD1. The J segment lost 5 bases and the V segment lost 5 bases, leaving 9 bases of the junction unmatched. The length of the CDR3 is 15 residues. Germline V gene sequence: CDR1 MNHEY, CDR2 SVGEGT. The chain's CDR3 is CASSPGSTGGTEAFF. The CDR3, as DNA: TGTGCCAGCAGTCCTGGGTCGACAGGGGGGACTGAAGCTTTCTTT.